Following are 29 T cell receptor beta chains from one sample sequenced in a study of blood T cell repertoires in COVID-19. Clones were read by immunoSEQ multiplex PCR, and TCRdb kept only the in-frame ones, dropping some. The data contain 35,000 or so clones, approximately 91% of them singletons. The specimen was peripheral blood. The receptors come from a man aged 60-69 years with active or convalescent COVID-19.

The chain carries TRBV5-1 and TRBJ2-7; possible D gene TRBD1, 5 bases. Trimming removed 6 bases from V and 2 bases from J, with 9 bases in between. Per germline, CDR1 SGHRS and CDR2 YFSETQ. The CDR3 covers 12 residues. The CDR3 sequence: CASKGEAYEQYF. The DNA of the CDR3 is TGCGCCAGCAAAGGGGAAGCCTACGAGCAGTACTTC.

This chain joins TRBV7-3 and TRBJ2-7; D may be TRBD2 (6 bases). Germline values: CDR1 SGHTA, CDR2 FQGTGA. The V gene lost 5 bases and the J gene lost 6 bases, with 14 bases spanning the gap. This CDR3 has 13 residues. Here the CDR3 reads CASSLSGGGEQYF. CDR3 in DNA: TGTGCCAGCAGCCTTTCTGGGGGAGGCGAGCAGTACTTC.

V gene TRBV5-1 combines with J gene TRBJ1-6; D is unclear. Germline loops: CDR1 SGHRS, CDR2 YFSETQ. This CDR3 is 15 amino acids long. V was shortened by 4 bases and J by 7 bases, with 15 bases between the two germline ends. CDR3 residues: CASSLGLDGNSPLHF. Written as DNA, the CDR3 is TGCGCCAGCAGCCTAGGACTCGACGGAAATTCACCCCTCCACTTT.

The chain combines TRBV27 with TRBJ1-2; 11 nucleotides line up with TRBD1. There are 14 residues in the CDR3. The ends lost 7 bases at V and 7 bases at J; junction bases unmatched: 8. From germline, CDR1 is MNHEY and CDR2 SMNVEV (reference sequence). The CDR3 DNA reads TGTGCCAGCACCTGGACAGGGGGCTTGGGTGGCTACACCTTC. It codes for CASTWTGGLGGYTF.

This clone was detected only once. This sequence joins TRBV15 and TRBJ2-1; a possible D gene is TRBD2 (5 bases). Trimming removed 7 bases from V and 9 bases from J, with 22 bases in between. The CDR3 spans 15 residues. CDR1 and CDR2 from the germline V gene are LNHNV and YYDKDF (reference sequence). CDR3 DNA sequence: TGTGCCACCAAAGGGCAGCGGCAGCGGTTTTCTGAGCAGTTCTTC. It encodes CATKGQRQRFSEQFF.

The chain joins TRBV28 to TRBJ1-6; no clear D. Germline V lookup: CDR1 MDHEN, CDR2 SYDVKM. The CDR3 runs to 15 residues. The CDR3 coding sequence is TGTGCTACAATTGGGAGGCTACAATTCACGTCGCCCCTCCACTTT. Its protein product is CATIGRLQFTSPLHF.

This chain connects TRBV6-2 or TRBV6-3 to TRBJ1-2; the D gene is possibly TRBD1 (5 bases). The CDR3 is 13 residues long. Germline V gene sequence: CDR1 MNHEY, CDR2 SVGEGT. Deletions cut 2 bases from V and 4 bases from J, with 8 bases between. The CDR3 nucleotides are TGTGCCAGCAGTTACGATCAGGGCTATGGCTACACCTTC. Translation gives CASSYDQGYGYTF.

V is TRBV19 and J is TRBJ1-4; no clear D. The CDR3 has 14 residues. Trimming took off 5 bases at V and 2 bases at J, with 9 bases between the two ends. Germline CDR1 is LNHDA and CDR2 is SQIVND (reference sequence). CDR3 in amino acids: CASSSRGTNEKLFF. Here the CDR3 DNA reads TGTGCCAGTAGTTCACGGGGTACTAATGAAAAACTGTTTTTT.

The chain uses TRBV5-1 and TRBJ2-3, with D possibly being TRBD1 (5 bases). From germline, CDR1 is SGHRS and CDR2 YFSETQ. This CDR3 is 13 amino acids long. V lost 6 bases and J lost 5, with 13 bases in between. Written as DNA, the CDR3 is TGCGCCAGCACCTCTTGGGGCCTAGATACGCAGTATTTT. It specifies CASTSWGLDTQYF.

The rearrangement links TRBV5-1 to TRBJ2-3; TRBD2 agrees at 8 bases. This CDR3 is built from 18 residues. V lost 0 bases and J lost 6; bases outside the gene matches: 15. Germline V gene data show CDR1 as SGHRS and CDR2 as YFSETQ. The CDR3 DNA reads TGCGCCAGCAGCTTGGAGGGAGCGGGGGCCCTCACCGGGGATACGCAGTATTTT. Its translation is CASSLEGAGALTGDTQYF.

The gene calls are TRBV7-9 and TRBJ1-1; 9 nucleotides match TRBD1. After removal of 3 bases from V and 3 bases from J, the junction contained 17 bases not matched to a gene. This CDR3 spans 19 amino acids. Germline CDR1 and CDR2: SEHNR and FQNEAQ (reference sequence). The CDR3 nucleotides read TGTGCCAGCAGCTTCTCAGGGGGACAGGGCTTCGCTCTTGACACTGAAGCTTTCTTT. It codes for CASSFSGGQGFALDTEAFF.

Concerning this clone: The sample has other DNA sequences that encode this CDR3 too. The CDR3 spells CASSERETQYF. The CDR3 DNA is TGTGCCAGCAGTGAACGAGAGACCCAGTACTTC. The chain joins TRBV2 to TRBJ2-5; D gene uncertain. The germline gives CDR1 SNHLY, CDR2 FYNNEI. Between the trimmed V and J ends, which lost 2 bases and 4 bases, there was a span of 2 bases. This CDR3 is 11 amino acids long.

Turning to this clone: This CDR3 is also generated by other DNA sequences in the sample. The V and J genes are TRBV28 and TRBJ1-6, with a weak D call TRBD1 (6 bases). V lost 6 bases and J lost 4, with 10 bases in between. Looked up from germline, CDR1 is MDHEN and CDR2 is SYDVKM. The CDR3 has 14 residues. For the CDR3, the DNA is TGTGCCAGCAGGCCGGGACAATATAATTCACCCCTCCACTTT. This encodes CASRPGQYNSPLHF.

As regards this clone: The junction and the germline gene differ at one end; a read error may be behind it. The chain has TRBV4-2 and TRBJ1-4; D call uncertain. The CDR3 totals 14 residues. The germline CDR1 and CDR2 sequences are LGHNA and YNFKEQ. CDR3 region: CASSRDKTNEKLLF. CDR3 nucleotide sequence: TGTGCCAGCAGCCGAGACAAGACTAATGAAAAACTGCTTTTT.

J is TRBJ2-7 and V is TRBV5-1; D is undetermined. The CDR3 sequence is 14 residues long. Germline V gene sequence: CDR1 SGHRS, CDR2 YFSETQ. The V end lost 0 bases, the J end lost 3 bases, and 10 bases lay between the germline ends. The CDR3 coding sequence is TGCGCCAGCAGCTTGGGGGCAGGCAACTACGAGCAGTACTTC. Protein product: CASSLGAGNYEQYF.

The CDR3 region has the DNA TGTGCCTGGAATCACACAGATACGCAGTATTTT. Its translation is CAWNHTDTQYF. The gene calls are TRBV30 and TRBJ2-3; D not resolved. Germline V CDR1 and CDR2: GTSNPN, SVGIG (reference sequence). Trimming left V 4 bases short and J 2 bases short, with 4 bases between. This CDR3 is 11 amino acids long.

The chain recombines TRBV27 with TRBJ2-5, with 14 bases aligning to TRBD2. Unmatched junction bases numbered 19, after V lost 2 bases and J lost 5 bases. The CDR3 consists of 21 residues. From germline, CDR1 is MNHEY and CDR2 SMNVEV (reference sequence). The CDR3 sequence: CASSLTEPRLAGGPSQETQYF. The CDR3 DNA sequence: TGTGCCAGCAGTTTAACCGAACCAAGACTAGCGGGGGGGCCGTCGCAGGAGACCCAGTACTTC.

The gene calls are TRBV27 and TRBJ1-4; 8 nucleotides align to TRBD1. The CDR3 has 14 amino acids. V was pared by 6 bases and J by 6 bases, with 6 bases of the junction left unmatched. Germline CDR1 reads MNHEY; CDR2 reads SMNVEV (reference sequence). The CDR3 loop reads CASSGDRRYEKLFF. The CDR3 DNA is TGTGCCAGCAGCGGGGACAGGAGATATGAAAAACTGTTTTTT.

The chain is built from TRBV5-1 and TRBJ2-7; the D gene is possibly TRBD2 (8 bases). Per germline, CDR1 SGHRS and CDR2 YFSETQ. Trimming shortened V by 4 bases and J by 3 bases, and 17 bases separated the two germline ends. The CDR3 is 15 amino acids. Here the CDR3 DNA reads TGCGCCAGCAGCCCGGGGGGGACAGTATACTACGAGCAGTACTTC. The encoded protein is CASSPGGTVYYEQYF.

The chain is built from TRBV5-1 and TRBJ1-1, with a possible D match to TRBD1 (5 bases). CDR1 and CDR2 (germline): SGHRS, YFSETQ. This CDR3 contains 14 residues. Trimming shortened V by 0 bases and J by 1 base, and 7 bases separated the two germline ends. CDR3 bases: TGCGCCAGCAGCTTGGGGGGCGAGAACACTGAAGCTTTCTTT. The encoded protein is CASSLGGENTEAFF.

The V gene is TRBV18, the J gene TRBJ1-4; the D gene is possibly TRBD1 (5 bases). Germline values: CDR1 KGHSH, CDR2 LQKENI. Deletions cut 2 bases from V and 0 bases from J, with 16 bases between. The CDR3 totals 18 residues. CDR3 amino acids: CASSPTIGQSATNEKLFF. The CDR3 bases are TGTGCCAGCTCACCAACGATTGGACAAAGTGCAACTAATGAAAAACTGTTTTTT.

The CDR3 sequence is CASSRGGDGEQYF. For the CDR3, the DNA is TGCGCCAGCAGCCGCGGGGGTGACGGCGAGCAGTACTTC. This chain links TRBV5-1 with TRBJ2-7, with 7 bases that match TRBD2. This CDR3 contains 13 residues. Per germline, CDR1 SGHRS and CDR2 YFSETQ. With 4 bases clipped from V and 6 bases from J, the junction kept 7 bases outside the gene matches.

This chain's CDR3 is CSARVIGYTF. The CDR3 region has the DNA TGCAGTGCTAGAGTCATTGGCTACACCTTC. The chain recombines TRBV20-1 with TRBJ1-2, with D hard to call. Looked up from germline, CDR1 is DFQATT and CDR2 is SNEGSKA (reference sequence). Trimming left V 1 base short and J 7 bases short, with 4 bases between. There are 10 residues in the CDR3.

The rearrangement joins TRBV28 to TRBJ2-5; 15 nucleotides align to TRBD2. After removal of 7 bases from V and 4 bases from J, the junction contained 7 bases not matched to a gene. Germline CDR1 is MDHEN and CDR2 is SYDVKM. The CDR3 runs 16 residues. CDR3 bases: TGTGCCAGCAACCTCCGGGGACTAGCGGGAGGAGAGACCCAGTACTTC. Amino acid sequence: CASNLRGLAGGETQYF.

The V call is TRBV28, the J call TRBJ2-7; D might be TRBD1 (6 bases). Deletions cut 6 bases from V and 5 bases from J, with 11 bases between. The CDR3 contains 12 residues. The germline V gene has CDR1 MDHEN and CDR2 SYDVKM. For the CDR3, the DNA is TGTGCCAGCAGCCAGGGGCGGGACGAGCAGTACTTC. Amino acids: CASSQGRDEQYF.

The chain uses TRBV6-5 and TRBJ2-7, with 10 nucleotides matching TRBD2. With 2 bases clipped from V and 0 bases from J, the junction kept 1 base outside the gene matches. Germline V gene sequence: CDR1 MNHEY, CDR2 SVGAGI. CDR3 length: 15 amino acids. The CDR3 sequence is CASSYSGRASYEQYF. The CDR3 bases are TGTGCCAGCAGTTACAGCGGGAGGGCCTCCTACGAGCAGTACTTC.

The chain joins TRBV7-3 to TRBJ2-3; 12 bases are a match to TRBD1. With 5 bases clipped from V and 0 bases from J, the junction kept 9 bases outside the gene matches. Germline CDR1 SGHTA, CDR2 FQGTGA. The CDR3 sequence is 18 residues long. The CDR3 nucleotides are TGTGCCAGCAGCCCCGGGACAGGGGGCCCATTCAGCACAGATACGCAGTATTTT. It specifies CASSPGTGGPFSTDTQYF.

The CDR3 loop reads CASSEVTSLYNSPLHF. CDR3 bases: TGTGCCAGCAGTGAAGTCACGAGCCTCTATAATTCACCCCTCCACTTT. V is TRBV6-1 and J is TRBJ1-6, with unresolved D. Trimming left V 1 base short and J 3 bases short, with 10 bases between. The CDR3 runs to 16 residues. CDR1 and CDR2 from the germline V gene are MNHNS and SASEGT.

The rearrangement uses TRBV7-2 and TRBJ2-1, with a weak D call TRBD2 (5 bases). The CDR3 consists of 13 residues. Between the trimmed V and J ends, which lost 2 bases and 8 bases, there was a span of 10 bases. Germline values: CDR1 SGHTA, CDR2 FQGNSA. DNA for the CDR3: TGTGCCAGCAGCTTATCTAGCCTTGATGAGCAGTTCTTC. Protein sequence: CASSLSSLDEQFF.